The source of this TCR beta chain is a study of cytomegalovirus exposure and HLA in healthy donors. Comments on this clone: The antigen remains undetermined.

60 Vbeta and 13 Jbeta primers were used in PCR. Profiled with immunoSEQ multiplex PCR; TCRdb holds only in-frame clones, not every one. This sample's table reports 60,000 to 80,000 clones. Broader study findings: More than 150 TCR beta chains were listed as cytomegalovirus-associated.

The germline V gene encodes CDR1 SGHVS and CDR2 FNYEAQ. CDR3 length equals 14 residues. The V gene end was trimmed by 5 bases and the J gene end by 2 bases; junction bases not matched to a gene: 4. The chain recombines TRBV7-6 with TRBJ1-2, with TRBD1 matching over 8 bases. This clonotype originated in a boy under 18 in good health and CMV-seronegative. Input material: PBMCs. The CDR3 is CASSLRTGNYGYTF. The CDR3 DNA reads TGTGCCAGCAGCCTTCGGACAGGGAACTATGGCTACACCTTC.